Below are 15 T cell receptor beta chains sequenced from a single sample in a study of cytomegalovirus exposure and HLA in healthy donors. Both 60 Vbeta primers and 13 Jbeta primers went into the PCR. Generated by immunoSEQ multiplex PCR, the TCRdb table keeps only in-frame clones and is missing some. The table lists some 70,000 clones, around 72% of them singletons. The sample was PBMCs. These TCRs come from a male donor in good health and CMV-seropositive.

This clone has a single count. CDR3 loop: CASSWADNTEAFF. CDR3 nucleotide sequence: TGCGCCAGCAGCTGGGCAGATAACACTGAAGCTTTCTTT. This chain joins TRBV5-1 and TRBJ1-1; D is uncertain. V was clipped by 3 bases and J by 2 bases, with 8 bases between them. CDR3 length: 13 amino acids. The germline gives CDR1 SGHRS, CDR2 YFSETQ.

This chain links TRBV2 with TRBJ2-5; 10 bases are a match to TRBD2. Germline trimming cut 2 bases from V and 3 bases from J; bases unmatched to any gene: 3. Germline CDR1 reads SNHLY; CDR2 reads FYNNEI. CDR3 length: 15 residues. The DNA of the CDR3 is TGTGCCAGCAGTGAAAGGCTAGCGGGAGAAGAGACCCAGTACTTC. It encodes CASSERLAGEETQYF.

The CDR3 DNA reads as TGTGCCAGCAGTGAAAATGGACAGTCGCCGAGGGGCTACACCTTC. Its protein is CASSENGQSPRGYTF. This chain uses TRBV2 with TRBJ1-2, with D perhaps matching TRBD1 (6 bases). This CDR3 contains 15 residues. Trimming pared 2 bases from V and 8 bases from J, leaving 18 bases between. Germline V gene sequence: CDR1 SNHLY, CDR2 FYNNEI.

The genes are TRBV14 and TRBJ2-5; tentatively, D is TRBD2 (6 bases). Germline V lookup: CDR1 SGHDN, CDR2 FVKESK. The CDR3 spans 15 residues. V was shortened by 1 base and J by 6 bases, with 15 bases between the two germline ends. In nucleotides, the CDR3 is TGTGCCAGCAGCCAAGGCTTGGGGGAGGATCAGACCCAGTACTTC. Its protein product is CASSQGLGEDQTQYF. Supplemented by reference TRBV14 and TRBJ2-5, the full variable domain reads EAGVTQFPSHSVIEKGQTVTLRCDPISGHDNLYWYRRVMGKEIKFLLHFVKESKQDESGMPNNRFLAERTGGTYSTLKVQPAELEDSGVYFCASSQGLGEDQTQYFGPGTRLLVL.

The chain couples TRBV6-5 to TRBJ2-1, with D possibly matching TRBD2 (5 bases). The CDR3 is 15 residues long. V was shortened by 7 bases and J by 4 bases, with 17 bases between the two germline ends. CDR1 is MNHEY, CDR2 SVGAGI, per germline. CDR3 residues: CASTPHSGAYNEQFF. As DNA, the CDR3 is TGTGCCAGCACCCCCCACAGCGGAGCTTACAATGAGCAGTTCTTC.

In its sample, this clone was seen a few times. V usage is TRBV7-2 and J usage is TRBJ2-2, with TRBD2 matching over 8 bases. Germline trimming cut 5 bases from V and 6 bases from J; bases unmatched to any gene: 11. The CDR3 contains 16 residues. CDR1 and CDR2 from the germline V gene are SGHTA and FQGNSA. CDR3 bases: TGTGCCAGCAGCCTCGAGCGGGGGCTTTTATCCGGGGAGCTGTTTTTT. It translates to CASSLERGLLSGELFF.

The rearrangement uses TRBV4-3 and TRBJ1-1; perhaps TRBD1 as D (6 bases). CDR1 LGHNA and CDR2 YSLEER come from the germline V gene. V dropped 0 bases and J dropped 5 bases, with 13 bases sitting between them. CDR3 length: 15 residues. The CDR3 DNA reads as TGCGCCAGCAGCCAAGACCGCCTCAGGGGAACTGAAGCTTTCTTT. It codes for CASSQDRLRGTEAFF.

The rearrangement joins TRBV7-3 to TRBJ2-2; no definite D call. The V end lost 6 bases, the J end lost 8 bases, and 19 bases lay between the germline ends. The germline V gene has CDR1 SGHTA and CDR2 FQGTGA. The CDR3 runs 15 residues. The CDR3: CASRKTVLPTGELFF. Here the CDR3 DNA reads TGTGCCAGCAGAAAAACGGTTCTCCCCACTGGGGAGCTGTTTTTT.

This clone was seen a handful of times. This rearrangement joins TRBV15 to TRBJ1-1; D remains ambiguous. This CDR3 is built from 14 residues. CDR1 is LNHNV, CDR2 YYDKDF, per germline (reference sequence). V was cut by 0 bases and J by 4 bases, with 9 bases left in between. CDR3 residues: CATSRDQTGTEAFF. CDR3 coding DNA: TGTGCCACCAGCAGAGATCAGACGGGCACTGAAGCTTTCTTT.

This clone was detected only a few times. The chain links TRBV11-2 to TRBJ2-7; 12 nucleotides align to TRBD1. Trimming removed 5 bases from V and 0 bases from J; junction bases left unmatched: 8. The CDR3 consists of 17 residues. The germline V gene encodes CDR1 SGHAT and CDR2 FQNNGV. The CDR3 sequence is CASSPGTGGDSSYEQYF. The CDR3 bases are TGTGCCAGCAGCCCAGGGACAGGGGGCGATAGCTCCTACGAGCAGTACTTC.

The chain is built from TRBV6-5 and TRBJ2-3, with D maybe TRBD1 (5 bases). Germline values: CDR1 MNHEY, CDR2 SVGAGI. Between the trimmed V and J ends, which lost 4 bases and 6 bases, there was a span of 8 bases. This CDR3 is 12 amino acids long. CDR3 region: CASSSQGDTQYF. As DNA, the CDR3 is TGTGCCAGCAGTTCCCAGGGCGATACGCAGTATTTT.

The V gene is TRBV19, the J gene TRBJ1-2; TRBD1 is a possible D gene (5 bases). Germline V gene lookup returns CDR1 LNHDA and CDR2 SQIVND (reference sequence). The CDR3 has 13 amino acids. The V gene lost 7 bases and the J gene lost 8 bases, with 17 bases spanning the gap. For the CDR3, the DNA is TGTGCCAGTACCATACAGCAGGGTGGGGGCTACACCTTC. It translates to CASTIQQGGGYTF.

This clone was found once. The CDR3 spells CASSAGTTTQETQYF. CDR3 DNA sequence: TGTGCCAGCAGTGCCGGGACAACGACTCAAGAGACCCAGTACTTC. The rearrangement joins TRBV28 to TRBJ2-5; tentative D call: TRBD1 (6 bases). The CDR3 is 15 amino acids. Germline V gene lookup returns CDR1 MDHEN and CDR2 SYDVKM. The V and J ends lost 5 bases and 2 bases respectively, with 15 bases between them.

The J gene is TRBJ1-1, the V gene TRBV5-1; D possibly corresponds to TRBD1 (6 bases). There are 16 residues in the CDR3. Trimming took 0 bases from V and 1 from J, leaving 13 bases between them. Germline V gene data show CDR1 as SGHRS and CDR2 as YFSETQ. The CDR3: CASSLVPLTGNTEAFF. CDR3 coding DNA: TGCGCCAGCAGCTTGGTACCCTTGACAGGGAACACTGAAGCTTTCTTT.

This sequence joins TRBV29-1 and TRBJ2-3; D gene unclear. Trimming took off 4 bases at V and 0 bases at J, with 8 bases between the two ends. The CDR3 totals 13 residues. Germline V CDR1 and CDR2: SQVTM, ANQGSEA. The CDR3 region is CSVVPVSTDTQYF. CDR3 nucleotide sequence: TGCAGCGTTGTTCCTGTCAGCACAGATACGCAGTATTTT.